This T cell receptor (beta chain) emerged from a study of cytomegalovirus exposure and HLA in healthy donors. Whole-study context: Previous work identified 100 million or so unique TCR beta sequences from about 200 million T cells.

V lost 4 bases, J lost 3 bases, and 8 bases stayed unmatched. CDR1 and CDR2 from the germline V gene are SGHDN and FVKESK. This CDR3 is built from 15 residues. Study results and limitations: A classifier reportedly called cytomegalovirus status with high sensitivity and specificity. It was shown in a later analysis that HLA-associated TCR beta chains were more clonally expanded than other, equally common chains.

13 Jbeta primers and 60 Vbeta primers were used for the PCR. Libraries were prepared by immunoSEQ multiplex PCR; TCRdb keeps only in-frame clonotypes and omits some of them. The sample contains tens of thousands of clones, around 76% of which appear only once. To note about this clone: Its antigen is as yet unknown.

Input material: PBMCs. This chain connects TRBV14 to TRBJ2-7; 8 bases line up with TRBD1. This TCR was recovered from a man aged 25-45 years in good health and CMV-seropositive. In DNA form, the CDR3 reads TGTGCCAGCAGCCTAGGACAGGGTTCTCTCTACGAGCAGTACTTC. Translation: CASSLGQGSLYEQYF. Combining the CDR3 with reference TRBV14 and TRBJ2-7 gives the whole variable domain EAGVTQFPSHSVIEKGQTVTLRCDPISGHDNLYWYRRVMGKEIKFLLHFVKESKQDESGMPNNRFLAERTGGTYSTLKVQPAELEDSGVYFCASSLGQGSLYEQYFGPGTRLTVT.